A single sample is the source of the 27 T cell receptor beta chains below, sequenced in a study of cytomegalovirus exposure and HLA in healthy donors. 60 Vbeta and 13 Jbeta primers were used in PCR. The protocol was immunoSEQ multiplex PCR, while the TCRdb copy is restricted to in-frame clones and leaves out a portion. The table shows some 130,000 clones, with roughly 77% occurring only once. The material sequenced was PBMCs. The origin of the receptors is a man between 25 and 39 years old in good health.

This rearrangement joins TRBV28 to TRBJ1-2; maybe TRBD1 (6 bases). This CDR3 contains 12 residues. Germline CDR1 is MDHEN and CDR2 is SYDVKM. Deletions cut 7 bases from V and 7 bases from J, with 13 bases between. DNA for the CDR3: TGTGCCAGCACGGGGGGCTTTGTTGGCTACACCTTC. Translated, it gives CASTGGFVGYTF.

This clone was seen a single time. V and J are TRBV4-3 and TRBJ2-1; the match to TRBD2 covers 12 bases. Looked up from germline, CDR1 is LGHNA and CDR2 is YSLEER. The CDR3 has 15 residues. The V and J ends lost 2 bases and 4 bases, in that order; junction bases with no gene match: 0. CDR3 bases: TGCGCCAGCAGCCAACTAGCGGGAGGGTACAATGAGCAGTTCTTC. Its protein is CASSQLAGGYNEQFF.

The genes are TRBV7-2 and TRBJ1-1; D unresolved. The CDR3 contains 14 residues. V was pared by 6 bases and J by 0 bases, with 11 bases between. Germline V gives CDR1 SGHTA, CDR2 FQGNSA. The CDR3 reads CASRLGFMNTEAFF. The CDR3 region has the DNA TGTGCCAGCAGGCTCGGGTTCATGAACACTGAAGCTTTCTTT.

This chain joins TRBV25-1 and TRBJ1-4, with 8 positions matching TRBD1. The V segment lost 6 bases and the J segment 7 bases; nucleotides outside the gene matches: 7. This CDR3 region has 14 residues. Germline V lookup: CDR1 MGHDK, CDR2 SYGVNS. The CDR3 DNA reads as TGTGCCAGCAGAGCGACAGGGGAGGGTGAAAAACTGTTTTTT. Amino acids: CASRATGEGEKLFF.

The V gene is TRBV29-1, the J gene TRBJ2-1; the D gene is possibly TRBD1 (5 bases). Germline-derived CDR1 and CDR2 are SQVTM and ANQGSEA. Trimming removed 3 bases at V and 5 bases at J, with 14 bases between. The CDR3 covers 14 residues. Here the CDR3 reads CSVEEGVRNNEQFF. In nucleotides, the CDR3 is TGCAGCGTTGAGGAAGGGGTGAGGAACAATGAGCAGTTCTTC.

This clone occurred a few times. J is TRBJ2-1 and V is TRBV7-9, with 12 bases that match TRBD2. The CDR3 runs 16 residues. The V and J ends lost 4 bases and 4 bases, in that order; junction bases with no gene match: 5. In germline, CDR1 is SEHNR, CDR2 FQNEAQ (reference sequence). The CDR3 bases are TGTGCCAGCAGCTCACCGGGACTAGCGGGTTACAATGAGCAGTTCTTC. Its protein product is CASSSPGLAGYNEQFF.

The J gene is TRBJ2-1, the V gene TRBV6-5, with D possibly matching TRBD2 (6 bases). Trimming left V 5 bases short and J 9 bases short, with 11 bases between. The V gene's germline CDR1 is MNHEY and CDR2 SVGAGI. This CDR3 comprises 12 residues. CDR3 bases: TGTGCCAGCAGTGGGACTTACGGTGAGCAGTTCTTC. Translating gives CASSGTYGEQFF.

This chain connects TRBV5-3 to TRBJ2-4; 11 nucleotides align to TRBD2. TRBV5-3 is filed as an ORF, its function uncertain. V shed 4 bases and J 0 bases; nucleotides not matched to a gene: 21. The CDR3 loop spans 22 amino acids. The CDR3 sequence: CARSLDLSGRAGKKLAKNIQYF. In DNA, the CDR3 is TGTGCCAGAAGCCTAGATCTTAGCGGGAGGGCCGGGAAAAAATTAGCCAAAAACATTCAGTACTTC.

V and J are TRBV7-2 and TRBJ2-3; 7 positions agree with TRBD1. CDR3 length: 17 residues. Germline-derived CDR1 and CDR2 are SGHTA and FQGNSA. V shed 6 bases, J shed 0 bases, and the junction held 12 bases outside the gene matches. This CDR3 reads CASSLELRGRSTDTQYF. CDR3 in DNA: TGTGCCAGCAGTCTAGAGCTGAGGGGGCGTAGCACAGATACGCAGTATTTT.

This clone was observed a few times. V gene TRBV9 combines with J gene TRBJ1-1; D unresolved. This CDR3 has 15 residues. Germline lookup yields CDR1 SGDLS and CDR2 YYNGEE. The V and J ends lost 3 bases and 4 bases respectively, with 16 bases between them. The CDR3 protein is CASSAGRSGGTEAFF. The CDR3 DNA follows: TGTGCCAGCAGCGCCGGCCGGAGTGGTGGCACTGAAGCTTTCTTT.

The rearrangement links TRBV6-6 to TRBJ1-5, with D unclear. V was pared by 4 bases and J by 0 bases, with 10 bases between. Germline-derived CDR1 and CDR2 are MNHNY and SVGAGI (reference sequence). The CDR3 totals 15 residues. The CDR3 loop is CASSLGRYSNQPQHF. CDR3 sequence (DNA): TGTGCCAGCAGTTTGGGCAGATATAGCAATCAGCCCCAGCATTTT.

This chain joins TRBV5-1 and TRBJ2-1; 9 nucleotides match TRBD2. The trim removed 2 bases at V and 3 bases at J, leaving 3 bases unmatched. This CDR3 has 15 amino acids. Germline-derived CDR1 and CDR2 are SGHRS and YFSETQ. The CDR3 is CASSFSGRDYNEQFF. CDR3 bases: TGCGCCAGCAGCTTTAGCGGGAGAGACTACAATGAGCAGTTCTTC.

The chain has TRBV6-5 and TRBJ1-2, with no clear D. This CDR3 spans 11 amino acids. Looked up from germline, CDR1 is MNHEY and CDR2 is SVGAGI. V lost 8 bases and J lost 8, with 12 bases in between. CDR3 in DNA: TGTGCCAGCGGATCACAGTTCGGCTACACCTTC. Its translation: CASGSQFGYTF.

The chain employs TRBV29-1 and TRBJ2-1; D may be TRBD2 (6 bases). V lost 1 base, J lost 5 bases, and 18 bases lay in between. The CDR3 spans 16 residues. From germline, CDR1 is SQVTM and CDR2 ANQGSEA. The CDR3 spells CSVEGVLRDSDNEQFF. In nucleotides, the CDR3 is TGCAGCGTTGAAGGGGTCTTGCGGGATTCCGACAATGAGCAGTTCTTC.

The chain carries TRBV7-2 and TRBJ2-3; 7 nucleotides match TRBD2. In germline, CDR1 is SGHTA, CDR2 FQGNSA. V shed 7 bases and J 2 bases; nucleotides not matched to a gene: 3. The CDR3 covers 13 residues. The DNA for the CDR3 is TGTGCCAGCACCCGGGACTACACAGATACGCAGTATTTT. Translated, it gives CASTRDYTDTQYF.

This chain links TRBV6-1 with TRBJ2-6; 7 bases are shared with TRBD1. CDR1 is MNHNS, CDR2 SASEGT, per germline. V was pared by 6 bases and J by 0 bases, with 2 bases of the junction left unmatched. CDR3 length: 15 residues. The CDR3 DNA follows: TGTGCCAGCAGAGCAGGGGGCTCTGGGGCCAACGTCCTGACTTTC. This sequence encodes CASRAGGSGANVLTF.

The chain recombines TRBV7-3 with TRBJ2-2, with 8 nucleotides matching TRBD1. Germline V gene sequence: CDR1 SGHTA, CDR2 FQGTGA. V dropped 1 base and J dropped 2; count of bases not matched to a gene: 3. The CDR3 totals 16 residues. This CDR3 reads CASSLSGTGNTGELFF. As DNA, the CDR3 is TGTGCCAGCAGCTTAAGTGGGACAGGCAACACCGGGGAGCTGTTTTTT.

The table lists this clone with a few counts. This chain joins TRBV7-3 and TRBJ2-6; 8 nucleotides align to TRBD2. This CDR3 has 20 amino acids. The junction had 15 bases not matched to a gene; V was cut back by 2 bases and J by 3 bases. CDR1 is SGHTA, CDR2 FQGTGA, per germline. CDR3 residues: CASSLHPSSGSRDGANVLTF. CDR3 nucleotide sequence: TGTGCCAGCAGCTTACACCCATCCAGCGGGAGCCGTGATGGGGCCAACGTCCTGACTTTC.

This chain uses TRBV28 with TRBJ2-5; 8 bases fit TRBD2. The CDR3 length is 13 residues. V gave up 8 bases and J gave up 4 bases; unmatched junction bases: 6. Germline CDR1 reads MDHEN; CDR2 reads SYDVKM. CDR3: CASRGGWGETQYF. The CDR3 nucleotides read TGTGCCAGCCGCGGGGGGTGGGGAGAGACCCAGTACTTC.

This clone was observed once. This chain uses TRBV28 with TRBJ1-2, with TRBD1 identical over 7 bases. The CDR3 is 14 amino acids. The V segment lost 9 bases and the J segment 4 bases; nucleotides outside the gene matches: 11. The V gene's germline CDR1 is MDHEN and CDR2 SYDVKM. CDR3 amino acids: CASTGTVGGYGYTF. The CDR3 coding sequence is TGTGCCAGTACCGGGACAGTTGGGGGCTATGGCTACACCTTC.

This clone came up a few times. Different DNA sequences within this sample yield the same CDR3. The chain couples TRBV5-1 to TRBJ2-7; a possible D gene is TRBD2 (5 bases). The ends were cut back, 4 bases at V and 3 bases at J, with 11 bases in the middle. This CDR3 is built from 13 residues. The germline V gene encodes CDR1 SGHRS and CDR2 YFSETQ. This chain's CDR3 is CASSLGLNYEQYF. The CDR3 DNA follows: TGCGCCAGCAGCCTCGGACTTAACTACGAGCAGTACTTC.

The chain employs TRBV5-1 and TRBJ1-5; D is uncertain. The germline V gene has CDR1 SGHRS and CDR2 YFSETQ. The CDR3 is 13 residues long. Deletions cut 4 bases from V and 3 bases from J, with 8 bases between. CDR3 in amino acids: CASSRDLNQPQHF. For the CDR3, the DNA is TGCGCCAGCAGCCGGGATCTCAATCAGCCCCAGCATTTT.

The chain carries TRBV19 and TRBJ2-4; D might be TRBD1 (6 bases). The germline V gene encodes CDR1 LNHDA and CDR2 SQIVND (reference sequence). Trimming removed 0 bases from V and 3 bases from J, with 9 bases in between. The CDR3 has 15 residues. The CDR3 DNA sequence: TGTGCCAGTAGTATAGATCAGGGGCTCAAAAACATTCAGTACTTC. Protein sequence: CASSIDQGLKNIQYF.

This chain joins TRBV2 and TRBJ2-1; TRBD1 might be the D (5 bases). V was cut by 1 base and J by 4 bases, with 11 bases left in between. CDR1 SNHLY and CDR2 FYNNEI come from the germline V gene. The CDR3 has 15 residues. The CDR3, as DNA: TGTGCCAGCAGTGAAGATATAGGGGCGTACAATGAGCAGTTCTTC. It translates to CASSEDIGAYNEQFF.

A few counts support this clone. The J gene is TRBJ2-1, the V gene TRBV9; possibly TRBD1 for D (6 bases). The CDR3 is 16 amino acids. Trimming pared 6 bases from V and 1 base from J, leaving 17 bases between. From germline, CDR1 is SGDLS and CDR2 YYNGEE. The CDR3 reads CASTKSGGVSYNEQFF. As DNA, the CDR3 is TGTGCCAGCACAAAAAGTGGGGGCGTGTCCTACAATGAGCAGTTCTTC. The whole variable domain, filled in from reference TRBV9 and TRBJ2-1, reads DSGVTQTPKHLITATGQRVTLRCSPRSGDLSVYWYQQSLDQGLQFLIQYYNGEERAKGNILERFSAQQFPDLHSELNLSSLELGDSALYFCASTKSGGVSYNEQFFGPGTRLTVL.

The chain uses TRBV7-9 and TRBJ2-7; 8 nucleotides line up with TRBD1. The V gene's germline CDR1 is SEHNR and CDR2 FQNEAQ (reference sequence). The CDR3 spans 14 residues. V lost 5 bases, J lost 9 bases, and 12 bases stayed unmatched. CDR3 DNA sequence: TGTGCCAGCAGCCCATGGACAGGGAGAAACGGGCAGTACTTC. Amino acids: CASSPWTGRNGQYF.

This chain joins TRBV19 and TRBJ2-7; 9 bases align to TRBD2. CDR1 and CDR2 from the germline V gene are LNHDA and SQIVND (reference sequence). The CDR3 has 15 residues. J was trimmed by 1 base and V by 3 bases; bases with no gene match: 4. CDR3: CASSILAGASYEQYF. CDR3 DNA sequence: TGTGCCAGTAGTATCTTAGCGGGAGCTTCCTACGAGCAGTACTTC.